These 23 T cell receptor beta chains share one sample of origin, sequenced in a study of cytomegalovirus exposure and HLA in healthy donors. Vbeta (60) and Jbeta (13) primers were used in the PCR. Libraries were prepared by immunoSEQ multiplex PCR; TCRdb keeps only in-frame clonotypes and omits some of them. The repertoire holds 120,000 or so clones, with 55% to 75% as singletons. The sequenced sample consisted of PBMCs. These receptors came from a man aged 30 to 45 in good health and CMV-seronegative.

This sequence joins TRBV7-2 and TRBJ1-2, with D unresolved. In germline, CDR1 is SGHTA, CDR2 FQGNSA. Trimming took off 5 bases at V and 8 bases at J, with 12 bases between the two ends. The CDR3 runs 12 residues. The CDR3 spells CASSRTGWGYTF. As DNA, the CDR3 is TGTGCCAGCAGCCGCACGGGGTGGGGCTACACCTTC.

The gene calls are TRBV28 and TRBJ1-2; D is undetermined. CDR1 and CDR2 from the germline V gene are MDHEN and SYDVKM. The CDR3 is 13 residues long. Trimming shortened V by 4 bases and J by 3 bases, and 9 bases separated the two germline ends. CDR3 protein: CASSSPWHYGYTF. CDR3 nucleotide sequence: TGTGCCAGCAGTTCACCATGGCACTATGGCTACACCTTC.

This clone was seen only a few times. V usage is TRBV11-2 and J usage is TRBJ2-5; D remains unclear. This CDR3 spans 15 amino acids. Trimming pared 3 bases from V and 3 bases from J, leaving 14 bases between. Germline lookup yields CDR1 SGHAT and CDR2 FQNNGV. Here the CDR3 reads CASSFNPGGEETQYF. CDR3 bases: TGTGCCAGCAGCTTTAACCCCGGCGGAGAAGAGACCCAGTACTTC.

This clone occurred a few times. The chain joins TRBV19 to TRBJ1-5; 9 bases match TRBD1. Germline trimming cut 8 bases from V and 0 bases from J; bases unmatched to any gene: 11. The CDR3 spans 17 residues. Germline loops: CDR1 LNHDA, CDR2 SQIVND (reference sequence). The CDR3 DNA follows: TGTGCCAGTTCTCCGGGACAGGGATTATATAGCAATCAGCCCCAGCATTTT. Its translation is CASSPGQGLYSNQPQHF.

The V call is TRBV9, the J call TRBJ1-3, with D unresolved. Trimming left V 4 bases short and J 8 bases short, with 16 bases between. From germline, CDR1 is SGDLS and CDR2 YYNGEE. The CDR3 covers 14 residues. CDR3 nucleotides: TGTGCCAGCAGCCCAATCATCGGGTCGGACACCATATATTTT. Translation: CASSPIIGSDTIYF.

The chain carries TRBV4-2 and TRBJ2-7; 8 bases are shared with TRBD1. Germline-derived CDR1 and CDR2 are LGHNA and YNFKEQ. CDR3 length: 14 residues. The ends lost 0 bases at V and 2 bases at J; junction bases unmatched: 0. In DNA, the CDR3 is TGTGCCAGCAGCCAAGAGGACAGGGCCTACGAGCAGTACTTC. This translates into CASSQEDRAYEQYF.

J is TRBJ2-5 and V is TRBV6-5; 8 nucleotides align to TRBD2. The J call may be in error: the DNA end matches TRBJ2-7 better. This CDR3 region has 15 residues. CDR1 is MNHEY and CDR2 is SVGAGI in the germline V gene. CDR3 sequence reads: CASSYDGREDYEQYF. CDR3 DNA: TGTGCCAGCAGTTATGACGGGAGGGAGGACTACGAGCAGTACTTC.

This clone was seen a handful of times. The V and J genes are TRBV5-3 and TRBJ2-5, with D perhaps matching TRBD2 (7 bases). TRBV5-3 is placed among ORFs of uncertain function. The V end was cut by 1 base, the J end by 5 bases, with 12 bases between. The CDR3 has 14 residues. CDR3 bases: TGTGCCAGAAGCTTGTGGGGGGGCGGGGAGACCCAGTACTTC. This translates into CARSLWGGGETQYF.

The J gene is TRBJ1-4, the V gene TRBV7-2; D is perhaps TRBD1 (5 bases). Per germline, CDR1 SGHTA and CDR2 FQGNSA. The CDR3 contains 14 residues. V was trimmed by 5 bases and J by 7 bases, leaving 14 bases between them. CDR3 bases: TGTGCCAGCAGCCTCGGGACTCTTGGTGAAAAACTGTTTTTT. As protein: CASSLGTLGEKLFF.

The J gene is TRBJ1-6, the V gene TRBV28, with 7 bases that match TRBD1. The CDR3 is 15 amino acids. CDR1 MDHEN and CDR2 SYDVKM come from the germline V gene. V was clipped by 6 bases and J by 10 bases; unmatched bases: 12. The CDR3 protein is CASREGQGVRSPLHF. CDR3 nucleotide sequence: TGTGCCAGCAGGGAGGGTCAGGGGGTCAGGTCACCCCTCCACTTT.

This clone was counted only a few times. The V and J genes are TRBV30 and TRBJ1-1; no definite D call. CDR3 length equals 12 residues. The germline V and J ends were trimmed by 5 bases and 8 bases, with 15 bases remaining between them. Per germline, CDR1 GTSNPN and CDR2 SVGIG (reference sequence). CDR3 sequence: CAWGREDSEAFF. For the CDR3, the DNA is TGTGCCTGGGGACGGGAAGATTCCGAAGCTTTCTTT.

This rearrangement joins TRBV7-3 to TRBJ2-3; tentative D call: TRBD2 (6 bases). Germline CDR1 reads SGHTA; CDR2 reads FQGTGA. The CDR3 has 14 amino acids. The V end was cut by 2 bases, the J end by 3 bases, with 9 bases between. Here the CDR3 DNA reads TGTGCCAGCAGCTTAGAGGGGAGGACAGATACGCAGTATTTT. This encodes CASSLEGRTDTQYF.

The chain couples TRBV27 to TRBJ2-7, with D perhaps matching TRBD1 (5 bases). Germline CDR1 MNHEY, CDR2 SMNVEV (reference sequence). Trimming took off 1 base at V and 0 bases at J, with 13 bases between the two ends. This CDR3 has 16 residues. DNA for the CDR3: TGTGCCAGCAGTTTATTTAGGGGATTGAGCTCCTACGAGCAGTACTTC. This translates into CASSLFRGLSSYEQYF.

The rearrangement links TRBV4-1 to TRBJ2-5; TRBD2 might be the D (5 bases). CDR3 length: 13 residues. V was shortened by 0 bases and J by 3 bases, with 5 bases between the two germline ends. From germline, CDR1 is MGHRA and CDR2 YSYEKL. The CDR3 coding sequence is TGCGCCAGCAGCCAAGACGGGGAAGAGACCCAGTACTTC. Encoded protein: CASSQDGEETQYF.

This rearrangement joins TRBV30 to TRBJ1-1, with D possibly TRBD1 on 5 matching bases. The V gene's germline CDR1 is GTSNPN and CDR2 SVGIG (reference sequence). The CDR3 contains 13 residues. Trimming cost V 1 base and J 6 bases, with 12 bases left between them. Here the CDR3 reads CAWSGWEGAEAFF. CDR3 DNA sequence: TGTGCCTGGAGTGGTTGGGAAGGGGCTGAAGCTTTCTTT.

J is TRBJ2-7 and V is TRBV6-1; 7 bases line up with TRBD1. The junction had 8 bases not matched to a gene; V was cut back by 4 bases and J by 2 bases. This CDR3 contains 15 residues. CDR1 and CDR2 (germline): MNHNS, SASEGT. In DNA form, the CDR3 reads TGTGCCAGCAGTGCAAGGACAGGAAACACCTACGAGCAGTACTTC. Its translation: CASSARTGNTYEQYF.

The chain uses TRBV28 and TRBJ1-5; 7 nucleotides align to TRBD1. The trim removed 3 bases at V and 5 bases at J, leaving 4 bases unmatched. This CDR3 comprises 14 residues. Germline assignment: CDR1 MDHEN and CDR2 SYDVKM. In DNA, the CDR3 is TGTGCCAGCAGTTTGACAGGGAGACATCAGCCCCAGCATTTT. Residues: CASSLTGRHQPQHF.

The rearrangement joins TRBV4-2 to TRBJ1-4; perhaps TRBD1 as D (5 bases). The V gene's germline CDR1 is LGHNA and CDR2 YNFKEQ. CDR3 size: 15 residues. V lost 4 bases and J lost 8, with 17 bases in between. The CDR3 DNA follows: TGTGCCAGCAGCCTTGGGGGGGACCTGGGAGAAAAACTGTTTTTT. Its translation: CASSLGGDLGEKLFF.

This chain's CDR3 is CASSAGAYEQYF. The CDR3 DNA reads as TGTGCCAGCAGTGCCGGGGCCTACGAGCAGTACTTC. The V and J genes are TRBV6-1 and TRBJ2-7; maybe TRBD2 (5 bases). The CDR3 has 12 amino acids. Germline V gene sequence: CDR1 MNHNS, CDR2 SASEGT. V was shortened by 4 bases and J by 2 bases, with 6 bases between the two germline ends.

This chain uses TRBV28 with TRBJ1-1, with D unclear. Trimming removed 3 bases at V and 4 bases at J, with 9 bases between. Germline loops: CDR1 MDHEN, CDR2 SYDVKM. The CDR3 sequence is 13 residues long. The CDR3 coding sequence is TGTGCCAGCAGTTTTGGGAGAAGCACTGAAGCTTTCTTT. Translating gives CASSFGRSTEAFF. Full variable domain (rest looked up from reference TRBV28 and TRBJ1-1): DVKVTQSSRYLVKRTGEKVFLECVQDMDHENMFWYRQDPGLGLRLIYFSYDVKMKEKGDIPEGYSVSREKKERFSLILESASTNQTSMYLCASSFGRSTEAFFGQGTRLTVV.

The chain recombines TRBV2 with TRBJ2-7; 9 nucleotides align to TRBD1. V was clipped by 8 bases and J by 4 bases; unmatched bases: 9. The CDR3 is made up of 14 amino acids. Germline V lookup: CDR1 SNHLY, CDR2 FYNNEI. The CDR3 coding sequence is TGTGCCAGCTCATGGGGACAGGGTCGGTACGAGCAGTACTTC. Residues: CASSWGQGRYEQYF.

This rearrangement joins TRBV27 to TRBJ2-5; 9 bases are shared with TRBD2. Germline V CDR1 and CDR2: MNHEY, SMNVEV (reference sequence). CDR3 length: 16 amino acids. V lost 5 bases and J lost 1; bases outside the gene matches: 8. CDR3 nucleotide sequence: TGTGCCAGCAGTGCCTCCCTAGCGGGGAGCCAAGAGACCCAGTACTTC. Translated, it gives CASSASLAGSQETQYF.

The V gene is TRBV7-8, the J gene TRBJ2-7; 10 bases match TRBD1. CDR1 and CDR2 from the germline V gene are SGHVS and FQNEAQ. The CDR3 covers 13 residues. The trim removed 5 bases at V and 5 bases at J, leaving 3 bases unmatched. Here the CDR3 DNA reads TGTGCCAGCAGCCTAGACAGGGGGCACGAGCAGTACTTC. Encoded protein: CASSLDRGHEQYF.